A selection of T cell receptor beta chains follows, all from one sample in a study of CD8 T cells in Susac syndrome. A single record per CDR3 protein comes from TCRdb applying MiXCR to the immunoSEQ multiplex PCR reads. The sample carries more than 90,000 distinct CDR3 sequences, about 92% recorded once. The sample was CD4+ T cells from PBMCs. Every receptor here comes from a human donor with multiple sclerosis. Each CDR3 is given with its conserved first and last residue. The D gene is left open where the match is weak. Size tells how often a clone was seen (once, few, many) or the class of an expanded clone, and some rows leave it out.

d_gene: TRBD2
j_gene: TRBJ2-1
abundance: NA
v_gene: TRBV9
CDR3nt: TGTGCCAGCAGCGCGAGCGGGGGGGGATACAATGAGCAGTTCTTC
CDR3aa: CASSASGGGYNEQFF

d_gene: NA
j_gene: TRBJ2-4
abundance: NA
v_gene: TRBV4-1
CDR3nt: TGCGCCAGCAGCCGGGCCGGGACCGACAGCCCTATTCAGTACTTC
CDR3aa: CASSRAGTDSPIQYF

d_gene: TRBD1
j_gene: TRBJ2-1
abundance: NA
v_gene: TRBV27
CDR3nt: TGTGCCAGCAGGCCCTCCAGGGGGCGTTTGAGCTCCTACAATGAGCAGTTCTTC
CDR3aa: CASRPSRGRLSSYNEQFF

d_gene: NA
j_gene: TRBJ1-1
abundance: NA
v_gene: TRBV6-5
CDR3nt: TGTGCCAGCATGGGGTATCGGGACACTGAAGCTTTCTTT
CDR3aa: CASMGYRDTEAFF

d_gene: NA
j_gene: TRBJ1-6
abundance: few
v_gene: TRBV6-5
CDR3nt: TGTGCCAGCAGTTACGGCGAACAGGGAGGTTCACCCCTCCACTTT
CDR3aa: CASSYGEQGGSPLHF

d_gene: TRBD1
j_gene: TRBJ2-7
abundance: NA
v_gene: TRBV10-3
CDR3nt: TGTGCCATCAGTCCGGGACAGGGGTTCTCCTACGAGCAGTACTTC
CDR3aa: CAISPGQGFSYEQYF

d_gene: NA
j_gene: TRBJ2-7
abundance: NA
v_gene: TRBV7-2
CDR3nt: TGTGCCAGCAGCACCCTCACGGGGTTCTACGAGCAGTACTTC
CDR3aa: CASSTLTGFYEQYF

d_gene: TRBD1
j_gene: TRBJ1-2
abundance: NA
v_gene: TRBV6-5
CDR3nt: TGTGCCAGCAGTCCCCCCGACAGGGCTTATGGCTACACCTTC
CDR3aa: CASSPPDRAYGYTF

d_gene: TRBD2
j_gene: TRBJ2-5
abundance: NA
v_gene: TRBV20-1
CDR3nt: TGCAGTGCCTATTCCGGACTAGCCGGTGTTGAGACCCAGTACTTC
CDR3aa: CSAYSGLAGVETQYF

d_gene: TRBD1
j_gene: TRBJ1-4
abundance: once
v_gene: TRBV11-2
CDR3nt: TGTGCCAGCAGCCGGGGACAGGGCGGTGAAAAACTGTTTTTT
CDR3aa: CASSRGQGGEKLFF

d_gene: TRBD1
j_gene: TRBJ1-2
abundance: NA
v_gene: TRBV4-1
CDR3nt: TGCGCCAGCAACAGCCGACAGGGGGTTAACTATGGCTACACCTTC
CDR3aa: CASNSRQGVNYGYTF

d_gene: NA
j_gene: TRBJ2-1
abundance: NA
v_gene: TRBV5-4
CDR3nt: TGTGCCAGCAGCTTAGCAGGGATTTTTTTAGGAGAGCAGTTCTTC
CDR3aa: CASSLAGIFLGEQFF

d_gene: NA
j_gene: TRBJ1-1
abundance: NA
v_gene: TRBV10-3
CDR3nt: TGTGCCGGGCGTCAGGAAGCGGTCACTGAAGCTTTCTTT
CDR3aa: CAGRQEAVTEAFF

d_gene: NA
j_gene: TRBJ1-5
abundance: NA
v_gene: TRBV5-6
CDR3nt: TGTGCCAGCAGCTTGGCGGGGGGTGGTCAGCCCCAGCATTTT
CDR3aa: CASSLAGGGQPQHF

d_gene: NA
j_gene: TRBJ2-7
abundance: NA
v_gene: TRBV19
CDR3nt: TGTGCCAGTGGGGGCCCTGGGGACGAGCAGTACTTC
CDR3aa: CASGGPGDEQYF